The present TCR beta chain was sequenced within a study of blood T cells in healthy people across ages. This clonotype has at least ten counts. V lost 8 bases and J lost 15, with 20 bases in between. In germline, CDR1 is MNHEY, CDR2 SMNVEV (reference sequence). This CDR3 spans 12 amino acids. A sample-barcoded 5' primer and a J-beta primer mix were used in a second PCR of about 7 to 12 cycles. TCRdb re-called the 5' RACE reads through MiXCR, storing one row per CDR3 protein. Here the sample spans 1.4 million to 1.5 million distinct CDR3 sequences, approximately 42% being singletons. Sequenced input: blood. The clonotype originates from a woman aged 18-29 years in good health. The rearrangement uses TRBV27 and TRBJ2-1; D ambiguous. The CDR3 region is CASGPTGALRFF. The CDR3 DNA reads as TGTGCCAGCGGGCCCACGGGTGCCCTCCGGTTCTTC.